One and the same sample provided the 15 T cell receptor beta chains below, sequenced in a study of identical twins. A single record per CDR3 protein comes from TCRdb applying MiXCR to the 5' RACE reads. The table has just under 650,000 distinct CDR3 sequences, about 7.6% seen once. These data were likewise used in another study, on yellow fever vaccine responses in identical twins.

The sequencing input was PBMCs. These receptors were collected from a woman between 18 and 29 years old in good health.

DNA of the CDR3: TGTGCCAGCAGCTCCCCTAGGACTAGCGGGAGGGCCAGTTTTGATGAGCAGTTCTTC. Translating it yields CASSSPRTSGRASFDEQFF. This chain connects TRBV7-7 to TRBJ2-1; TRBD2 matches 15 bases. CDR3 length equals 19 residues. Germline lookup yields CDR1 SSHAT and CDR2 FNYEAQ (reference sequence). V lost 4 bases to trimming and J lost 8 bases; unmatched junction nucleotides: 15.

This clonotype was found many times. The V call is TRBV6-5, the J call TRBJ1-1; 9 nucleotides match TRBD1. Germline loops: CDR1 MNHEY, CDR2 SVGAGI. CDR3 length equals 16 residues. Trimming took 2 bases from V and 6 from J; bases not matched to a gene: 10. This CDR3 reads CASSYTGTGPGAEAFF. In DNA form, the CDR3 reads TGTGCCAGCAGTTACACCGGGACAGGGCCGGGCGCTGAAGCTTTCTTT.

This clonotype was counted only a few times. The rearrangement joins TRBV18 to TRBJ2-5; 10 bases are shared with TRBD2. V lost 4 bases, J lost 2 bases, and 7 bases stayed unmatched. CDR3 length: 16 residues. Germline V CDR1 and CDR2: KGHSH, LQKENI. CDR3 in amino acids: CASSRRLTSGQETQYF. The CDR3 nucleotides read TGTGCCAGCTCACGGAGACTGACTAGCGGGCAAGAGACCCAGTACTTC.

In this sample, this clonotype turned up many times. The chain uses TRBV28 and TRBJ2-7, with 9 bases lining up with TRBD1. Germline loops: CDR1 MDHEN, CDR2 SYDVKM. The CDR3 loop spans 15 amino acids. Trimming took 2 bases from V and 4 from J; bases not matched to a gene: 6. The CDR3 here is CASSLLGTGLYEQYF. The CDR3 DNA follows: TGTGCCAGCAGTTTACTCGGGACAGGGTTATACGAGCAGTACTTC.

In this sample, this clonotype turned up a few times. V and J are TRBV5-1 and TRBJ2-5, with 11 bases matching TRBD1. Germline lookup yields CDR1 SGHRS and CDR2 YFSETQ. The J segment lost 2 bases and the V segment lost 2 bases, leaving 5 bases of the junction unmatched. The CDR3 sequence is 16 residues long. CDR3: CASSFSRDRGQETQYF. In DNA form, the CDR3 reads TGCGCCAGCAGCTTCTCCCGGGACAGGGGGCAAGAGACCCAGTACTTC.

In its sample, this clonotype was seen a few times. This rearrangement joins TRBV4-1 to TRBJ2-7, with D maybe TRBD1 (5 bases). There are 14 residues in the CDR3. Germline loops: CDR1 MGHRA, CDR2 YSYEKL. V was pared by 0 bases and J by 4 bases, with 10 bases between. CDR3 loop: CASSQDEDTYEQYV. The CDR3 region has the DNA TGCGCCAGCAGCCAAGATGAGGACACTTACGAGCAGTACGTC.

The CDR3 region has the DNA TGCGCCAGCAGCGCCGGGACCCTAGCCCCAGGGGAGCTGTTTTTT. This gives the protein CASSAGTLAPGELFF. The chain recombines TRBV5-1 with TRBJ2-2; either TRBD1 or TRBD2 may supply D (5 bases each). Germline V gene lookup returns CDR1 SGHRS and CDR2 YFSETQ. The CDR3 totals 15 residues. Deletions cut 4 bases from V and 8 bases from J, with 18 bases between.

V usage is TRBV5-1 and J usage is TRBJ2-3; 15 nucleotides line up with TRBD2. The CDR3 is made up of 19 amino acids. With V trimmed by 4 bases and J by 2 bases, 11 bases remained unmatched. The V gene's germline CDR1 is SGHRS and CDR2 YFSETQ. CDR3 in amino acids: CASSVGLAGGITITDTQYF. CDR3 DNA: TGCGCCAGCAGCGTGGGACTAGCGGGGGGCATAACGATCACAGATACGCAGTATTTT.

J is TRBJ2-4 and V is TRBV12-3 or TRBV12-4; weak D call: TRBD1 (5 bases). The CDR3 spans 13 residues. Trimming stripped 1 base from V and 9 bases from J, with 10 bases between. The CDR3 loop reads CASSLGGVGIQYF. The CDR3 bases are TGTGCCAGCAGTTTAGGGGGCGTGGGCATTCAGTACTTC.

Details on this clonotype: A read error is likely, as this CDR3 ends without the conserved phenylalanine or tryptophan. The chain combines TRBV7-9 with TRBJ2-1; D is uncertain. Trimming took 5 bases from V and 0 from J, leaving 5 bases between them. The germline V gene has CDR1 SEHNR and CDR2 FQNEAQ (reference sequence). CDR3 length: 13 residues. CDR3 in DNA: TGTGCCAGCAGCCACCCCTCCTACAATGAGCAGTTCCTC. Its translation is CASSHPSYNEQFL.

This clonotype has ten or more counts. The chain combines TRBV5-1 with TRBJ2-1; D possibly matches TRBD1 or TRBD2 (5 bases each). The CDR3 spans 16 residues. Germline loops: CDR1 SGHRS, CDR2 YFSETQ. With 4 bases removed from V and 6 bases from J, the gap between germline ends came to 20 bases. In nucleotides, the CDR3 is TGCGCCAGCAGCCATGGTCCCGGGACCTTTTCCAATGAGCAGTTCTTC. Translating it yields CASSHGPGTFSNEQFF.

This clonotype was found many times. The chain links TRBV10-3 to TRBJ2-2; either TRBD1 or TRBD2 may fit D (5 bases each). With 7 bases removed from V and 3 bases from J, the gap between germline ends came to 15 bases. The CDR3 length is 15 residues. Germline V gene data show CDR1 as ENHRY and CDR2 as SYGVKD. The chain's CDR3 is CAITPGRLDTGELFF. The CDR3 region has the DNA TGTGCCATCACCCCGGGGCGATTAGACACCGGGGAGCTGTTTTTT.

This clonotype was observed at least ten times. The chain carries TRBV5-1 and TRBJ2-1, with TRBD2 identical over 7 bases. Losses at the gene ends were 6 bases for V and 6 bases for J; bases not matched to a gene: 9. Germline V lookup: CDR1 SGHRS, CDR2 YFSETQ. CDR3 length: 14 residues. The CDR3 sequence is CASIDGGSGNEQFF. CDR3 coding DNA: TGCGCCAGCATTGACGGGGGGTCAGGCAATGAGCAGTTCTTC.

This clonotype was recorded a few times. CDR3 coding DNA: TGCGCCAGCAGCCCCTCCCCAAGGCCTGAAGCTTTCTTT. This translates into CASSPSPRPEAFF. J is TRBJ1-1 and V is TRBV5-1; D gene uncertain. V lost 4 bases and J lost 6, with 13 bases in between. Germline CDR1 and CDR2: SGHRS and YFSETQ. CDR3 length: 13 amino acids.

This clonotype was observed many times. The chain combines TRBV4-1 with TRBJ1-2; no clear D gene. The V and J ends lost 0 bases and 1 base respectively, with 12 bases between them. Germline values: CDR1 MGHRA, CDR2 YSYEKL. The CDR3 length is 16 residues. The DNA of the CDR3 is TGCGCCAGCAGCCAAGATTCGAATTACCTTAACTATGGCTACACCTTC. Translating it yields CASSQDSNYLNYGYTF.